This note documents a single T cell receptor beta chain sequence. Original processing notes: The assay estimated nucleated cells by amplifying reference gene primers. The repertoire was sequenced with immunoSEQ multiplex PCR; TCRdb's copy has only in-frame clones and lacks some. D and trimming were read from the DNA, whereas the V and J calls and clone size are those reported in that table. There are approximately 100,000 clones in the sample; more than 65% occur only once, and 7.9% lies in the top ten. This entry comes from a study of blood T cell repertoires in COVID-19. On the study more broadly: The origin of the acute and convalescent COVID-19 samples was the United States, Italy and Spain. In each case, the material was cDNA or gDNA derived from T cells, B-cell-depleted T cells, or PBMCs.

The CDR3 length is 14 residues. CDR1 is MDHEN and CDR2 is SYDVKM in the germline V gene. V gave up 6 bases and J gave up 5 bases, with 17 bases separating them. This TCR derives from an elderly woman with active or convalescent COVID-19. Sequenced: peripheral blood. The chain recombines TRBV28 with TRBJ2-7; the D gene is possibly TRBD2 (5 bases). The CDR3: CASSPAPLANEQYF. DNA of the CDR3: TGTGCCAGCAGCCCTGCCCCGCTAGCCAACGAGCAGTACTTC.